The 28 T cell receptor beta chains below were found in one sample sequenced in a study of T-cell memory formation after mild COVID-19. Each CDR3 protein is one row after TCRdb ran MiXCR on the 5' RACE reads. The sample lists around 90,000 distinct CDR3 sequences; more than 13% were seen once. Sequencing used PBMCs or a T cell subset sorted from them (not recorded which). These receptors originate from a man younger than 35 who had mild COVID-19 (a few samples of this study predate the infection). Cell type and time point are not known.

This clonotype is medium-sized within its sample. This chain uses TRBV20-1 with TRBJ2-1, with 13 bases aligning to TRBD2. J was trimmed by 9 bases and V by 1 base; bases with no gene match: 0. The CDR3 length is 13 residues. Germline CDR1 DFQATT, CDR2 SNEGSKA (reference sequence). CDR3 loop: CSARGLAGGEQFF. The CDR3 DNA reads as TGCAGTGCTAGAGGACTAGCGGGGGGTGAGCAGTTCTTC.

Many counts were recorded for this clonotype. The chain recombines TRBV6-5 with TRBJ2-3; D is unclear. Germline V gives CDR1 MNHEY, CDR2 SVGAGI. This CDR3 is built from 16 residues. V was trimmed by 10 bases and J by 2 bases, leaving 22 bases between them. Here the CDR3 DNA reads TGTGCCACCAGCGCGTGGACCGCGCGATTCACAGATACGCAGTATTTT. Its translation is CATSAWTARFTDTQYF.

The chain links TRBV9 to TRBJ2-5; D not certain. Trimming left V 3 bases short and J 4 bases short, with 10 bases between. The CDR3 is 13 residues long. In germline, CDR1 is SGDLS, CDR2 YYNGEE. The CDR3 nucleotides are TGTGCCAGCAGCGCCAGTTGGGGAGAGACCCAGTACTTC. As protein: CASSASWGETQYF.

This sequence joins TRBV4-1 and TRBJ1-6; TRBD1 might be the D (5 bases). The CDR3 sequence is 19 residues long. Germline V gene lookup returns CDR1 MGHRA and CDR2 YSYEKL. With 0 bases removed from V and 2 bases from J, the gap between germline ends came to 17 bases. The chain's CDR3 is CASSQDVRQGDAYNSPLHF. The CDR3 bases are TGCGCCAGCAGCCAAGATGTGCGGCAGGGCGACGCCTATAATTCACCCCTCCACTTT.

V usage is TRBV6-2 or TRBV6-3 and J usage is TRBJ2-7, with TRBD1 matching over 7 bases. This CDR3 is 14 amino acids long. After removal of 8 bases from V and 4 bases from J, the junction contained 11 bases not matched to a gene. Germline CDR1 reads MNHEY; CDR2 reads SVGEGT. The CDR3 here is CASEPDRAVYEQYF. The CDR3 DNA reads TGTGCCAGCGAACCCGACAGGGCGGTTTACGAGCAGTACTTC.

This clonotype was detected only a few times. This chain connects TRBV6-5 to TRBJ1-6; possible D gene TRBD1, 6 bases. Germline V gene data show CDR1 as MNHEY and CDR2 as SVGAGI. This CDR3 comprises 16 residues. The V and J ends lost 0 bases and 9 bases respectively, with 15 bases between them. This CDR3 is CASSYSTRGGFSPLHF. The CDR3 DNA reads as TGTGCCAGCAGTTACTCGACCAGGGGAGGTTTTTCACCCCTCCACTTT.

This clonotype showed up just a few times. This sequence joins TRBV12-3 or TRBV12-4 and TRBJ1-4; possible D gene TRBD1, 5 bases. Trimming took 2 bases from V and 8 from J, leaving 12 bases between them. This CDR3 region has 14 residues. CDR3 DNA sequence: TGTGCCAGCAGTTTACGGGGGGTAGAGGAAAAACTGTTTTTT. It encodes CASSLRGVEEKLFF.

Written as DNA, the CDR3 is TGTGCCAGCAGCCCTGAAGCTAGGGTAGCCTACGAGCAGTACGTC. It yields the protein CASSPEARVAYEQYV. This chain links TRBV5-6 with TRBJ2-7; D call uncertain. Looked up from germline, CDR1 is SGHDT and CDR2 is YYEEEE. V was trimmed by 4 bases and J by 2 bases, leaving 16 bases between them. The CDR3 sequence is 15 residues long.

Only a few counts were recorded for this clonotype. The rearrangement uses TRBV4-1 and TRBJ2-7; D possibly uses TRBD1 or TRBD2 (5 bases each). This CDR3 is built from 13 residues. V lost 2 bases to trimming and J lost 3 bases, with 8 bases between them. Germline values: CDR1 MGHRA, CDR2 YSYEKL. Written as DNA, the CDR3 is TGCGCCAGCAGCCAACAGGGACGCTACGAGCAGTACTTC. This gives the protein CASSQQGRYEQYF.

The chain links TRBV6-6 to TRBJ1-1; D is ambiguous. V was pared by 6 bases and J by 2 bases, with 7 bases between. CDR3 length equals 12 residues. Germline V lookup: CDR1 MNHNY, CDR2 SVGAGI (reference sequence). The CDR3 DNA reads as TGTGCCAGCAGCCGCTACAACACTGAAGCTTTCTTT. Protein: CASSRYNTEAFF.

This clonotype was detected only a few times. The gene calls are TRBV4-3 and TRBJ1-1; D gene ambiguous. Germline CDR1 LGHNA, CDR2 YSLEER. V was shortened by 0 bases and J by 0 bases, with 14 bases between the two germline ends. This CDR3 has 17 residues. The CDR3 loop reads CASSQDLWRNLNTEAFF. The CDR3, as DNA: TGCGCCAGCAGCCAAGATTTGTGGAGAAACTTGAACACTGAAGCTTTCTTT.

In this sample, this clonotype turned up a few times. The chain joins TRBV5-1 to TRBJ2-4; D is unclear. The CDR3 contains 16 residues. V was clipped by 1 base and J by 0 bases, with 11 bases between them. Germline CDR1 is SGHRS and CDR2 is YFSETQ. The CDR3 is CASSLYSNQAKNIQYF. Here the CDR3 DNA reads TGCGCCAGCAGCTTGTACAGCAACCAAGCCAAAAACATTCAGTACTTC.

This clonotype showed up just a few times. The genes are TRBV15 and TRBJ2-3, with a tentative D call TRBD2 (7 bases). Trimming removed 8 bases from V and 5 bases from J, with 17 bases in between. Per the germline V gene, CDR1 is LNHNV and CDR2 is YYDKDF (reference sequence). This CDR3 has 14 residues. CDR3 nucleotide sequence: TGTGCCACCGGAGTTAGGGGGGGGGAAGATACGCAGTATTTT. This encodes CATGVRGGEDTQYF.

This clonotype was found a few times. The chain combines TRBV4-1 with TRBJ1-6; D is undetermined. The CDR3 loop spans 16 amino acids. V lost 1 base and J lost 9, with 16 bases in between. Germline assignment: CDR1 MGHRA and CDR2 YSYEKL. CDR3 nucleotide sequence: TGCGCCAGCAGCCAAGGTCCCAACAGTCCCGGTTCACCCCTCCACTTT. Translating it yields CASSQGPNSPGSPLHF.

This clonotype was recorded a few times. The chain joins TRBV12-3 or TRBV12-4 to TRBJ2-7; D tentatively reads TRBD1 or TRBD2 (5 bases each). The CDR3 has 14 amino acids. Trimming shortened V by 7 bases and J by 4 bases, and 17 bases separated the two germline ends. The CDR3 bases are TGTGCCAGCACCCTCGGGACGGCTTTGTACGAGCAGTACTTC. It translates to CASTLGTALYEQYF.

The CDR3, as DNA: TGCAGTGCCCAGGGGGACCTAACCCCCTATGGCTACACCTTC. Encoded protein: CSAQGDLTPYGYTF. This chain joins TRBV20-1 and TRBJ1-2; TRBD1 matches 7 bases. The length of the CDR3 is 14 residues. J lost 4 bases, V lost 6 bases, and 11 bases had no gene match. The germline CDR1 and CDR2 sequences are DFQATT and SNEGSKA (reference sequence).

This clonotype was counted a single time. The chain is built from TRBV9 and TRBJ2-3; the match to TRBD2 covers 9 bases. The ends lost 0 bases at V and 4 bases at J; junction bases unmatched: 3. CDR3 length equals 15 residues. Germline V gene data show CDR1 as SGDLS and CDR2 as YYNGEE. The chain's CDR3 is CASSVASGGSDTQYF. The CDR3 coding sequence is TGTGCCAGCAGCGTAGCCAGCGGGGGGTCAGATACGCAGTATTTT.

This clonotype was detected only a few times. This sequence joins TRBV5-6 and TRBJ2-5; 7 nucleotides match TRBD2. This CDR3 comprises 14 residues. Germline V CDR1 and CDR2: SGHDT, YYEEEE. J lost 4 bases, V lost 0 bases, and 3 bases had no gene match. This CDR3 is CASSLGTRSETQYF. The DNA of the CDR3 is TGTGCCAGCAGCTTGGGGACTAGATCAGAGACCCAGTACTTC.

The rearrangement links TRBV6-5 to TRBJ2-5, with 7 bases matching TRBD2. CDR1 MNHEY and CDR2 SVGAGI come from the germline V gene. V shed 10 bases, J shed 5 bases, and the junction held 7 bases outside the gene matches. The CDR3 is 12 amino acids. The CDR3 spells CATPGLRETQYF. The CDR3 bases are TGTGCCACCCCGGGACTACGCGAGACCCAGTACTTC.

The J gene is TRBJ1-5, the V gene TRBV6-6; D uncertain. CDR3 length: 16 amino acids. Germline V CDR1 and CDR2: MNHNY, SVGAGI (reference sequence). Trimming left V 0 bases short and J 3 bases short, with 12 bases between. CDR3 region: CASSYSARWTNQPQHF. The CDR3 region has the DNA TGTGCCAGCAGTTACTCAGCCAGGTGGACCAATCAGCCCCAGCATTTT.

There are a few counts of this clonotype. V usage is TRBV20-1 and J usage is TRBJ2-1; D uncertain. There are 14 residues in the CDR3. V was trimmed by 0 bases and J by 8 bases, leaving 14 bases between them. Germline V gene lookup returns CDR1 DFQATT and CDR2 SNEGSKA (reference sequence). The CDR3 region has the DNA TGCAGTGCTAGAGATTACGGGCGTCTTGATGAGCAGTTCTTC. This codes for CSARDYGRLDEQFF.

V usage is TRBV29-1 and J usage is TRBJ1-2; D remains unclear. This CDR3 has 16 residues. The V end lost 3 bases, the J end lost 5 bases, and 22 bases lay between the germline ends. In germline, CDR1 is SQVTM, CDR2 ANQGSEA. The chain's CDR3 is CSVETPHEGIIYGYTF. The DNA for the CDR3 is TGCAGCGTTGAGACGCCGCATGAGGGTATAATTTATGGCTACACCTTC. Based on the CDR3 plus reference TRBV29-1 and TRBJ1-2, the full variable domain is SAVISQKPSRDICQRGTSLTIQCQVDSQVTMMFWYRQQPGQSLTLIATANQGSEATYESGFVIDKFPISRPNLTFSTLTVSNMSPEDSSIYLCSVETPHEGIIYGYTFGSGTRLTVV.

The chain carries TRBV9 and TRBJ1-1; possibly TRBD1 for D (5 bases). This CDR3 spans 15 amino acids. Per germline, CDR1 SGDLS and CDR2 YYNGEE. V dropped 4 bases and J dropped 3 bases, with 16 bases sitting between them. The CDR3: CASSPETQGDTEAFF. CDR3 DNA: TGTGCCAGCAGCCCAGAAACCCAGGGAGACACTGAAGCTTTCTTT.

This rearrangement joins TRBV6-1 to TRBJ2-7; tentatively, D is TRBD1 (5 bases). V was trimmed by 1 base and J by 6 bases, leaving 10 bases between them. Germline V CDR1 and CDR2: MNHNS, SASEGT. There are 13 residues in the CDR3. The CDR3 loop is CASSEGVGAEQYF. CDR3 DNA: TGTGCCAGCAGTGAAGGGGTAGGGGCCGAGCAGTACTTC.

The chain links TRBV4-2 to TRBJ1-5, with TRBD1 matching over 8 bases. Germline V gene lookup returns CDR1 LGHNA and CDR2 YNFKEQ. The length of the CDR3 is 15 residues. V shed 2 bases, J shed 0 bases, and the junction held 0 bases outside the gene matches. The CDR3 nucleotides read TGTGCCAGCAGCCAACAGGGGGCTAGCAATCAGCCCCAGCATTTT. It encodes CASSQQGASNQPQHF.

V usage is TRBV9 and J usage is TRBJ1-5, with 12 bases fitting TRBD1. This CDR3 has 15 amino acids. The germline CDR1 and CDR2 sequences are SGDLS and YYNGEE. The V and J ends lost 4 bases and 7 bases, in that order; junction bases with no gene match: 6. Written as DNA, the CDR3 is TGTGCCAGCAGCACCGGGACAGGGGGCGGGCAGCCCCAGCATTTT. Translation gives CASSTGTGGGQPQHF.

The V call is TRBV7-9, the J call TRBJ2-7; TRBD1 matches at 10 bases. Trimming at V came to 1 base and at J to 3 bases, leaving 9 bases not matched to a gene. CDR3 size: 17 residues. Per germline, CDR1 SEHNR and CDR2 FQNEAQ (reference sequence). The CDR3 region has the DNA TGTGCCAGCAGCTTAGGAGGCGGGACAGGGGCCCTCTACGAGCAGTACTTC. This sequence encodes CASSLGGGTGALYEQYF.

This clonotype was observed a few times. The chain links TRBV29-1 to TRBJ1-5; no definite D call. Germline values: CDR1 SQVTM, CDR2 ANQGSEA. The V and J ends lost 6 bases and 6 bases respectively, with 12 bases between them. This CDR3 spans 12 amino acids. The CDR3 loop is CSVGIPGQPQHF. The DNA of the CDR3 is TGCAGCGTAGGGATCCCCGGTCAGCCCCAGCATTTT.